Listed below are T cell receptor beta chains from one sample, sequenced in a study of blood T cell repertoires in COVID-19. This table comes from immunoSEQ multiplex PCR, and its TCRdb copy is limited to in-frame clones, with some not included. Of approximately 250,000 clones listed, more than 70% were seen once; the top ten hold 0.95% to 1.5%. The sequenced material came from PBMCs or T cells enriched from blood (not recorded which). These receptors were obtained from a woman aged 40 to 50 with acute COVID-19. The CDR3 runs from the conserved cysteine through the conserved F or W. The D gene is left open where the match is weak. Rows may omit the clone size; those that give it use once, few, many or a size class.

- TRBJ1-2 TRBV20-1 - CGTGPAYGYTF TGCGGGACTGGACCCGCCTATGGCTACACCTTC
- TRBJ1-1 TRBV10-3 - CAISELQGRNTEAFF TGTGCCATCAGTGAGCTTCAGGGTCGGAACACTGAAGCTTTCTTT
- TRBJ1-2 TRBV18 - CASSPGQGNYGYTF TGTGCCAGCTCACCAGGGCAGGGGAACTATGGCTACACCTTC
- TRBJ2-5 TRBV3-1/TRBV3-2 - CASSLSVYQETQYF TGTGCCAGCAGCCTCTCGGTGTACCAAGAGACCCAGTACTTC
- TRBJ2-1 TRBV5-4 - CASVGLLNEQFF TGTGCCAGCGTGGGACTTCTCAATGAGCAGTTCTTC
- TRBJ1-5 TRBV19 - CASSIDLSGGDQPQHF TGTGCCAGTAGTATAGATCTTTCCGGAGGGGACCAGCCCCAGCATTTT
- TRBJ2-7 TRBV9 - CASSVDGRGEQYF TGTGCCAGCAGCGTAGATGGTAGAGGGGAGCAGTACTTC
- TRBJ2-7 TRBV7-6 TRBD1 CASSPGQGASYEQYF TGTGCCAGCAGCCCGGGGCAGGGGGCTAGTTACGAGCAGTACTTC
- TRBJ1-1 TRBV25-1 TRBD1 CASMGQGATEAFF TGTGCCAGCATGGGACAGGGGGCCACTGAAGCTTTCTTT
- TRBJ1-3 TRBV5-1 - CASSLGGTGNTIYF TGCGCCAGCAGCTTGGGGGGCACTGGAAACACCATATATTTT
once TRBJ1-3 TRBV11-3 - CASSLGGHSGNTIYF TGTGCCAGCAGCTTAGGAGGACATTCTGGAAACACCATATATTTT
- TRBJ1-1 TRBV7-9 - CASSLNEGSEAFF TGTGCCAGCAGCTTAAATGAGGGTTCTGAAGCTTTCTTT
- TRBJ1-5 TRBV7-9 - CASSTDGLPQHF TGTGCCAGCAGCACCGACGGGTTACCCCAGCATTTT
- TRBJ2-1 TRBV5-1 TRBD2 CASSLEPAGGGDEQFF TGCGCCAGCAGCTTGGAACCGGCGGGAGGTGGGGATGAGCAGTTCTTC
- TRBJ1-3 TRBV6-5 - CASTRGGEPGNTIYF TGTGCCAGCACCCGGGGGGGGGAGCCTGGAAACACCATATATTTT
- TRBJ2-2 TRBV2 TRBD2 CASTAGGANTGELFF TGTGCCAGCACAGCGGGGGGAGCGAACACCGGGGAGCTGTTTTTT
- TRBJ2-2 TRBV7-9 TRBD1 CASSGRDREYTGELFF TGTGCCAGCAGCGGCCGGGACAGGGAATACACCGGGGAGCTGTTTTTT
- TRBJ2-1 TRBV6-6 TRBD2 CASRLIPSGRSPRSEQFF TGTGCCAGCCGTCTCATCCCTAGCGGGAGGTCCCCAAGGAGTGAGCAGTTCTTC
- TRBJ1-3 TRBV6-5 - CASSSQGHSGNTIYF TGTGCCAGCAGTTCACAGGGACACTCTGGAAACACCATATATTTT
- TRBJ1-5 TRBV4-2 - CASSPREALQPQHF TGTGCCAGCAGCCCACGAGAGGCCCTTCAGCCCCAGCATTTT
- TRBJ2-3 TRBV6-5 - CASSPYRDTDTQYF TGTGCCAGCAGTCCTTACAGGGACACAGATACGCAGTATTTT
- TRBJ1-3 TRBV6-2/TRBV6-3 - CASSYAGSGNTIYF TGTGCCAGCAGTTACGCCGGCTCTGGAAACACCATATATTTT
- TRBJ1-3 TRBV10-3 - CAISEGGRFSGNTIYF TGTGCCATCAGTGAGGGAGGACGGTTCTCTGGAAACACCATATATTTT
- TRBJ2-1 TRBV5-6 TRBD2 CASSTVLAGGDEQFF TGTGCCAGCAGCACCGTCCTAGCGGGAGGAGATGAGCAGTTCTTC
- TRBJ1-4 TRBV18 - CASSPRGTNEKLFF TGTGCCAGCTCACCACGGGGCACTAATGAAAAACTGTTTTTT
- TRBJ2-3 TRBV27 TRBD2 CASSSGLAEYTDTQYF TGTGCCAGCAGTTCCGGACTAGCGGAGTACACAGATACGCAGTATTTT
once TRBJ2-3 TRBV19 - CASSIQGDTQYF TGTGCCAGTAGTATCCAGGGGGATACGCAGTATTTT
- TRBJ2-5 TRBV27 - CASSMVQQETQYF TGTGCCAGCAGCATGGTACAGCAAGAGACCCAGTACTTC
- TRBJ2-6 TRBV6-2/TRBV6-3 - CASSPWGSSYSGANVLTF TGTGCCAGCAGCCCTTGGGGCTCCTCTTACTCTGGGGCCAACGTCCTGACTTTC